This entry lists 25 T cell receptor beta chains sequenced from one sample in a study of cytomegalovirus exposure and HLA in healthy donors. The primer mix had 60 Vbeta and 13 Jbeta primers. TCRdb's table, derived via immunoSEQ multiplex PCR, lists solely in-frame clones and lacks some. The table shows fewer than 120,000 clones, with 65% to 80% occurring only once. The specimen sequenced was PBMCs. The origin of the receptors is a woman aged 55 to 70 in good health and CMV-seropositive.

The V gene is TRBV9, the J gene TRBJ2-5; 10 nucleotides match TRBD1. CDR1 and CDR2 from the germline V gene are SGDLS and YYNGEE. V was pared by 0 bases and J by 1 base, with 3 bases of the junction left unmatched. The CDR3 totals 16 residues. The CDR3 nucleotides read TGTGCCAGCAGCGTAGGGGACAGGGGATTCCAAGAGACCCAGTACTTC. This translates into CASSVGDRGFQETQYF. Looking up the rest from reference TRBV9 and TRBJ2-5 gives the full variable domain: DSGVTQTPKHLITATGQRVTLRCSPRSGDLSVYWYQQSLDQGLQFLIQYYNGEERAKGNILERFSAQQFPDLHSELNLSSLELGDSALYFCASSVGDRGFQETQYFGPGTRLLVL.

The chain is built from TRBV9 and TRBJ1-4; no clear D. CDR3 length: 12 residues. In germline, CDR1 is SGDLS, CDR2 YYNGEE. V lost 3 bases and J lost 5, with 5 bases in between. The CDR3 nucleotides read TGTGCCAGCAGCGGCGAAAATGAAAAACTGTTTTTT. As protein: CASSGENEKLFF.

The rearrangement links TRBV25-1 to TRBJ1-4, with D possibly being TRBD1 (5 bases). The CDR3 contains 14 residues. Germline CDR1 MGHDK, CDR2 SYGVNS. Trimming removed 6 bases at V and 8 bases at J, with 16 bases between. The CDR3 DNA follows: TGTGCCAGCAGCGATGCAGGGTCAGAGGAAAAACTGTTTTTT. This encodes CASSDAGSEEKLFF.

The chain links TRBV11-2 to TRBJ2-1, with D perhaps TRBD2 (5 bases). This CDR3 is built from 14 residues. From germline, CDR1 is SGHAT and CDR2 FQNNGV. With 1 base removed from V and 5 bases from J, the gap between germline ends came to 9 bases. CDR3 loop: CASSLVFGDNEQFF. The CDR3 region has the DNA TGTGCCAGCAGCTTAGTTTTCGGGGACAATGAGCAGTTCTTC.

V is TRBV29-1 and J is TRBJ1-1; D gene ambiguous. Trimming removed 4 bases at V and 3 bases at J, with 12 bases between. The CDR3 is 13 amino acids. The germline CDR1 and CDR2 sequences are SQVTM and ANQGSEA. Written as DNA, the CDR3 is TGCAGCGTTGTCGTCTGGCGGGACACTGAAGCTTTCTTT. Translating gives CSVVVWRDTEAFF.

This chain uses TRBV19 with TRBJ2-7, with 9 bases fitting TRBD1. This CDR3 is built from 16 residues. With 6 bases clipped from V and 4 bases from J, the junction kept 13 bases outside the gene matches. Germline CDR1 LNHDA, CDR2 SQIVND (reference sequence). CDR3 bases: TGTGCCAGTAGCGATACGGCAACAGGGGGCTGGTACGAGCAGTACTTC. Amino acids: CASSDTATGGWYEQYF.

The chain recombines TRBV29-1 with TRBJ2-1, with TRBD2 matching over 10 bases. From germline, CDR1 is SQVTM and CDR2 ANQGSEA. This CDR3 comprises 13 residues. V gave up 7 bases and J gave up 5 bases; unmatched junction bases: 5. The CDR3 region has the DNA TGCAGCGGCAGGACTAGCGGCCACAATGAGCAGTTCTTC. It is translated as CSGRTSGHNEQFF.

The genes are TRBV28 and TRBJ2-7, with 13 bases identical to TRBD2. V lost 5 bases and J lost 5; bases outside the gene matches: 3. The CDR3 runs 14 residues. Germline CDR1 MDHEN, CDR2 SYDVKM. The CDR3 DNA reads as TGTGCCAGCAGTACCGGGACTAGCGGGGACGAGCAGTACTTC. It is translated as CASSTGTSGDEQYF.

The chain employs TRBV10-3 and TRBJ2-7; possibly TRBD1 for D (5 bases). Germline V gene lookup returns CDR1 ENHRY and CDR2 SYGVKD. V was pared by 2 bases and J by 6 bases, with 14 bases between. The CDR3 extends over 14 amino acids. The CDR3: CAISETTGSGEQYF. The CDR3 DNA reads TGTGCCATCAGTGAGACAACAGGTTCGGGCGAGCAGTACTTC.

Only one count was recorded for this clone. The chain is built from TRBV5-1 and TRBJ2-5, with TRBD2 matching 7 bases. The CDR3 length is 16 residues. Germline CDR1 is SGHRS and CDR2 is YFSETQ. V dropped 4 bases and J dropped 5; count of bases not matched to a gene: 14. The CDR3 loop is CASSEAGWSGGETQYF. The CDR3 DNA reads TGCGCCAGCAGCGAAGCGGGATGGTCGGGCGGGGAGACCCAGTACTTC.

CDR3 in DNA: TGCGCCAGCATCCCTCGGGACAGCCCTACTGAGCAGTACTTC. This sequence encodes CASIPRDSPTEQYF. V is TRBV10-1 and J is TRBJ2-5; 7 bases are a match to TRBD1. The CDR3 runs to 14 residues. Unmatched junction bases numbered 16, after V lost 7 bases and J lost 11 bases. Germline assignment: CDR1 WNHNN and CDR2 SYGVQD (reference sequence).

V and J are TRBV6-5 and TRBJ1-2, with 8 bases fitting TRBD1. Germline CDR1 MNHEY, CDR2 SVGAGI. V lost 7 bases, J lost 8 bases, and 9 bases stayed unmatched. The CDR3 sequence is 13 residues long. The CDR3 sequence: CASTRTGLLGYTF. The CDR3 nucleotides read TGTGCCAGCACTCGGACAGGGTTGTTAGGCTACACCTTC.

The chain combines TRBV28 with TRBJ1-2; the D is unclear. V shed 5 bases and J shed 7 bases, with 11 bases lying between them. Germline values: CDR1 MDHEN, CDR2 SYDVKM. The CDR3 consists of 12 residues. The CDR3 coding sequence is TGTGCCAGCAGTATGAGACAAGCTGGCTACACCTTC. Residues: CASSMRQAGYTF.

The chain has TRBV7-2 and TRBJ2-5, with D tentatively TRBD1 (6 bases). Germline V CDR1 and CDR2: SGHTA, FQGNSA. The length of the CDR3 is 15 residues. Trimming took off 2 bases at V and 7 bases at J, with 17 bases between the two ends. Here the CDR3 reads CASSLSTGAAGTQYF. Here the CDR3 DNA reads TGTGCCAGCAGCTTATCGACAGGAGCAGCAGGGACCCAGTACTTC.

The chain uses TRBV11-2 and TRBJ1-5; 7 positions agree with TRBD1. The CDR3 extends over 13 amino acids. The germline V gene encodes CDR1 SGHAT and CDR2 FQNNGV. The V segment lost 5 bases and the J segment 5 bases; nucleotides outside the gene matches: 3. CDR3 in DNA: TGTGCCAGCAGCCGCGACAGGGATCAGCCCCAGCATTTT. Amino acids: CASSRDRDQPQHF. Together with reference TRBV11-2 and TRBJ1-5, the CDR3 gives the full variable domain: EAGVAQSPRYKIIEKRQSVAFWCNPISGHATLYWYQQILGQGPKLLIQFQNNGVVDDSQLPKDRFSAERLKGVDSTLKIQPAKLEDSAVYLCASSRDRDQPQHFGDGTRLSIL.

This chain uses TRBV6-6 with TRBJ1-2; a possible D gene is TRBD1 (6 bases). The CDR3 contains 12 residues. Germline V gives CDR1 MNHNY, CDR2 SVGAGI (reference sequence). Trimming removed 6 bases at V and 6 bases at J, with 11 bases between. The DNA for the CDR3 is TGTGCCAGCAGCAAACAGGGAGATGGCTACACCTTC. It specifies CASSKQGDGYTF.

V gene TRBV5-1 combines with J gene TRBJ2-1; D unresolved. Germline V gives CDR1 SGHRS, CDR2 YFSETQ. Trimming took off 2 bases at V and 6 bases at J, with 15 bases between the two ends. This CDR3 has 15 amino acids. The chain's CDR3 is CASSFVARRGNEQFF. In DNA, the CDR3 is TGCGCCAGCAGCTTTGTAGCTCGCCGTGGCAATGAGCAGTTCTTC.

As DNA, the CDR3 is TGCGCCAGCATTCAATATAGCGGGAGCGACTCCTACGAGCAGTACTTC. It specifies CASIQYSGSDSYEQYF. The chain joins TRBV10-1 to TRBJ2-7; 9 nucleotides agree with TRBD2. J lost 0 bases, V lost 7 bases, and 10 bases had no gene match. CDR3 length equals 16 residues. The germline gives CDR1 WNHNN, CDR2 SYGVQD (reference sequence).

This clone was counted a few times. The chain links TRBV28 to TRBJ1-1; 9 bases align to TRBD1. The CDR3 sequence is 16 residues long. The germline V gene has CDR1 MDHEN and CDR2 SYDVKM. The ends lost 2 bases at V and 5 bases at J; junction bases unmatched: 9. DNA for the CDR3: TGTGCCAGCAGTTTAGGACAGGGGCTCGGGAAAACTGAAGCTTTCTTT. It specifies CASSLGQGLGKTEAFF. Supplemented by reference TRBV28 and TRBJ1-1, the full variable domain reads DVKVTQSSRYLVKRTGEKVFLECVQDMDHENMFWYRQDPGLGLRLIYFSYDVKMKEKGDIPEGYSVSREKKERFSLILESASTNQTSMYLCASSLGQGLGKTEAFFGQGTRLTVV.

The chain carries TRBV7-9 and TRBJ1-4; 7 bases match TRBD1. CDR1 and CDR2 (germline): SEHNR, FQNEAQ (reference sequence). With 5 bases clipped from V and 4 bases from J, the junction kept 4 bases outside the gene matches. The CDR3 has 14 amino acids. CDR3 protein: CASSRQGGNEKLFF. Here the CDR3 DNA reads TGTGCCAGCAGCCGACAGGGTGGTAATGAAAAACTGTTTTTT.

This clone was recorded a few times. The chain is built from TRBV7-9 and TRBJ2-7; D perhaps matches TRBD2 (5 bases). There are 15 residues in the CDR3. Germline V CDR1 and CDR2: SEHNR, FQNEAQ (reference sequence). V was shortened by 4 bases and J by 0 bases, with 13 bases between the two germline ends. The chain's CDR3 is CASSSGKEASYEQYF. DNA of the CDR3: TGTGCCAGCAGCTCGGGGAAAGAGGCCTCCTACGAGCAGTACTTC.

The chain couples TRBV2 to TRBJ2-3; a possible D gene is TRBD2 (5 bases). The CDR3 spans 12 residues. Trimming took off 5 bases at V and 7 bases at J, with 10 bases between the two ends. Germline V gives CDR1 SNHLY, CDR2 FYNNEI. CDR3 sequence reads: CASSLERNTQYF. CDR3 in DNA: TGTGCCAGCAGTCTGGAGCGGAATACGCAGTATTTT.

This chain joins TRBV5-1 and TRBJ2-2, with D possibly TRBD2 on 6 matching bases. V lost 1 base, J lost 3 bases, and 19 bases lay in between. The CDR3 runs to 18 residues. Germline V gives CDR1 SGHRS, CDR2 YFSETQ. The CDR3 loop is CASSLSGTGVLDTGELFF. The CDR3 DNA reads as TGCGCCAGCAGCTTGAGTGGGACGGGAGTGCTAGACACCGGGGAGCTGTTTTTT.

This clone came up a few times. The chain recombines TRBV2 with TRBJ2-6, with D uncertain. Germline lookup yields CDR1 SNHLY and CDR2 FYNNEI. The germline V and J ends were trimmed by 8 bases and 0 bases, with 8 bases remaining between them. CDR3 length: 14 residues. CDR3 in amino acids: CASLSGSGANVLTF. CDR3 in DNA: TGTGCCAGCCTCTCAGGCTCTGGGGCCAACGTCCTGACTTTC.

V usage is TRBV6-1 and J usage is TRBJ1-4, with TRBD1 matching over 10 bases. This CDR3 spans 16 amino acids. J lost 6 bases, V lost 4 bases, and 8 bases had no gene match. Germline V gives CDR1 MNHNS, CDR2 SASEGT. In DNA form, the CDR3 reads TGTGCCAGCAGTGGTATTTCCGGGACAGGGGATGAAAAACTGTTTTTT. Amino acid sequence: CASSGISGTGDEKLFF.